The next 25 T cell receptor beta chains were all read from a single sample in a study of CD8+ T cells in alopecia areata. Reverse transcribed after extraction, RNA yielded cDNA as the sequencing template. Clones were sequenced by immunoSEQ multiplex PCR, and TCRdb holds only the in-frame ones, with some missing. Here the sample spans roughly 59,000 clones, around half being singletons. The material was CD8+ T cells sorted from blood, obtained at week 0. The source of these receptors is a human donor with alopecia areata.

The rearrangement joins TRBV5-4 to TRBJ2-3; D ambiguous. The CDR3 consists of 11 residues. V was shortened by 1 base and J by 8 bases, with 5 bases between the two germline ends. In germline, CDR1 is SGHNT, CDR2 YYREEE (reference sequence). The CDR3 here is CASSLWGTQYF. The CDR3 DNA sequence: TGTGCCAGCAGCTTGTGGGGTACGCAGTATTTT.

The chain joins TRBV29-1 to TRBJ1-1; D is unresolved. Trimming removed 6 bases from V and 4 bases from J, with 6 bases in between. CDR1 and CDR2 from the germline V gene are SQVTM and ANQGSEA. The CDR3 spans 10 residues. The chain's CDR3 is CSVRGTEAFF. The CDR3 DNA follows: TGCAGCGTCCGGGGCACTGAAGCTTTCTTT.

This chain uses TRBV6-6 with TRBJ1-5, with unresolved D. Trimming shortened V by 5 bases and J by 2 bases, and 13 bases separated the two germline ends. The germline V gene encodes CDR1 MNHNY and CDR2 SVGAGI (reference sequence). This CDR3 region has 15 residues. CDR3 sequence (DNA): TGTGCCAGCAGTCTCACCCAAACCGGCAATCAGCCCCAGCATTTT. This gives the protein CASSLTQTGNQPQHF.

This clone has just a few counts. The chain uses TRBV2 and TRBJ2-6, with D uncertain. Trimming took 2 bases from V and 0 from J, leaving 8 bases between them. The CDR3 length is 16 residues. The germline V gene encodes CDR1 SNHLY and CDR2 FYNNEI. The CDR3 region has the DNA TGTGCCAGCAGTGAATCTTTTAGCTCTGGGGCCAACGTCCTGACTTTC. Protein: CASSESFSSGANVLTF.

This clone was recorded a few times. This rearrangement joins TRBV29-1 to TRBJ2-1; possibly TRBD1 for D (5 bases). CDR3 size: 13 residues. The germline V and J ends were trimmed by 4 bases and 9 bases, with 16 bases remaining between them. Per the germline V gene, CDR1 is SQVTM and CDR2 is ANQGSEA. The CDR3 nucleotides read TGCAGCGTTGTGCCAGGGCCCCTTAGTGAGCAGTTCTTC. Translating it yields CSVVPGPLSEQFF.

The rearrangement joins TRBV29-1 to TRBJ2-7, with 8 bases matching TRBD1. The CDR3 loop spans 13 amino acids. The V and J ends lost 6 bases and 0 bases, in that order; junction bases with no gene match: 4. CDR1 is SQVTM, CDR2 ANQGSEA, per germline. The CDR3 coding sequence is TGCAGCGTCCGGACAGGGAGCTCCTACGAGCAGTACTTC. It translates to CSVRTGSSYEQYF.

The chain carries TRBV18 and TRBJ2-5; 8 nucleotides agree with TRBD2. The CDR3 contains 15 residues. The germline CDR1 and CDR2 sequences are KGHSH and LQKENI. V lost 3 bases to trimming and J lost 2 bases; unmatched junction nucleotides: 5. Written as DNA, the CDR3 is TGTGCCAGCTCACCGAAACTAGCGGTACAAGAGACCCAGTACTTC. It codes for CASSPKLAVQETQYF.

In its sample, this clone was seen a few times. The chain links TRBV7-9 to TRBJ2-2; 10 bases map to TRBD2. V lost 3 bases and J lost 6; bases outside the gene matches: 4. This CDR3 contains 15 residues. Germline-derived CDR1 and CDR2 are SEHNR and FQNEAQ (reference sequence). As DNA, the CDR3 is TGTGCCAGCAGCTTCCCGGGACTAGCGCCCGGGGAGCTGTTTTTT. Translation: CASSFPGLAPGELFF.

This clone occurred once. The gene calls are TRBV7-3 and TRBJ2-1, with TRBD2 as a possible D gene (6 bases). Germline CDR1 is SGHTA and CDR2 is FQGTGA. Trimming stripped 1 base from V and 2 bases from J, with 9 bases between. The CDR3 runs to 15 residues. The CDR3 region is CASSLSGNAYNEQFF. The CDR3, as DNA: TGTGCCAGCAGCTTAAGCGGGAACGCCTACAATGAGCAGTTCTTC. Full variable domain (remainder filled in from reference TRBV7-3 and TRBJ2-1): GAGVSQTPSNKVTEKGKYVELRCDPISGHTALYWYRQSLGQGPEFLIYFQGTGAADDSGLPNDRFFAVRPEGSVSTLKIQRTERGDSAVYLCASSLSGNAYNEQFFGPGTRLTVL.

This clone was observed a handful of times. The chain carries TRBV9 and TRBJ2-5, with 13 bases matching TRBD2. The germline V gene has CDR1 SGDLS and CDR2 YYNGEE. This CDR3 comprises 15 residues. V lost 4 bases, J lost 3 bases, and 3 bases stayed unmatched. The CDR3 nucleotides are TGTGCCAGCAGCTTAGGACTAGCGGGAGAAGAGACCCAGTACTTC. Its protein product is CASSLGLAGEETQYF.

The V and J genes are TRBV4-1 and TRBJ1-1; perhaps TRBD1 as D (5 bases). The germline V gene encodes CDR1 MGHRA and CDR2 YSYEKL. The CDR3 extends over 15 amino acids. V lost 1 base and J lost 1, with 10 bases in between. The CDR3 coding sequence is TGCGCCAGCAGCCAAGCTGGGGCACCGAACACTGAAGCTTTCTTT. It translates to CASSQAGAPNTEAFF.

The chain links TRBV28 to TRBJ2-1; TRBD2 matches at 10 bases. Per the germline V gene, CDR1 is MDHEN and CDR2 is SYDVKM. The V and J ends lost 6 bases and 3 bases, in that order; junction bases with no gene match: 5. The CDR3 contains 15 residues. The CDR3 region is CASRSPSGSYNEQFF. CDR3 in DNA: TGTGCCAGCAGGAGTCCTAGCGGGAGCTACAATGAGCAGTTCTTC.

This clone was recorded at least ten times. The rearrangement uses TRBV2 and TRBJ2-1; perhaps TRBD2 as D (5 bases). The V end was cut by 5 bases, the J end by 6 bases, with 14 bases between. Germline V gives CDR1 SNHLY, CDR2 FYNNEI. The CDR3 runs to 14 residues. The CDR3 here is CASSYTREGNEQFF. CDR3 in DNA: TGTGCCAGCAGTTACACACGGGAAGGCAATGAGCAGTTCTTC.

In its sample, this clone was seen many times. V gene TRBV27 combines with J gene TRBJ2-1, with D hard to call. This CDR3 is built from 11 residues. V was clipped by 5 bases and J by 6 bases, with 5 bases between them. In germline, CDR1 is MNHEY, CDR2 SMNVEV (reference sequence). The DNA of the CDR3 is TGTGCCAGCAGTCAATTCAATGAGCAGTTCTTC. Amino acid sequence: CASSQFNEQFF.

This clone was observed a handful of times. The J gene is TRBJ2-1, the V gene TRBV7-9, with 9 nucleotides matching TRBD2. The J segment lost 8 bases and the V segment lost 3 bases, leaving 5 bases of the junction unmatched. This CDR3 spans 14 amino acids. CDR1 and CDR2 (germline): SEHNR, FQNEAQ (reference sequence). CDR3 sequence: CASSFGTSWDEQFF. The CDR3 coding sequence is TGTGCCAGCAGCTTTGGGACTAGCTGGGATGAGCAGTTCTTC.

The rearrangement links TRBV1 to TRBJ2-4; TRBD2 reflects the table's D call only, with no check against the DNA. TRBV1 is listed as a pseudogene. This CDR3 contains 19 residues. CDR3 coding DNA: TGCACCAGCAGCCAAGATACTAGCGGGAGAGCCGCGGCCAAAAACATTCAGTACTTC. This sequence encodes CTSSQDTSGRAAAKNIQYF.

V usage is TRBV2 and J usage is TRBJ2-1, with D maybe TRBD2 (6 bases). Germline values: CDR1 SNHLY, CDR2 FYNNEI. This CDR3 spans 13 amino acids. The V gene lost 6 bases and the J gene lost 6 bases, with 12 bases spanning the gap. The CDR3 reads CASREGGVNEQFF. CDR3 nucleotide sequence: TGTGCCAGCAGGGAGGGAGGCGTCAATGAGCAGTTCTTC.

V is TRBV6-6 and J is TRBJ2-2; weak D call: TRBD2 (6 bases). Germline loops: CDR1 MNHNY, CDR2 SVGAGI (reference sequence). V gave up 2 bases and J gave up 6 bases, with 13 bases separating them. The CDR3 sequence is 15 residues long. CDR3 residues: CASSYVSGAAGELFF. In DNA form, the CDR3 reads TGTGCCAGCAGTTACGTTAGCGGTGCTGCCGGGGAGCTGTTTTTT.

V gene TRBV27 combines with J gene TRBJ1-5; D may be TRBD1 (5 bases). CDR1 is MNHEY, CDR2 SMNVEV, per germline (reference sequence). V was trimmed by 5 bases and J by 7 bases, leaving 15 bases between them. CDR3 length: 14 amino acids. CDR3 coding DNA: TGTGCCAGCAGTCCCTCAGGGTCCGGGCAGCCCCAGCATTTT. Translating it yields CASSPSGSGQPQHF.

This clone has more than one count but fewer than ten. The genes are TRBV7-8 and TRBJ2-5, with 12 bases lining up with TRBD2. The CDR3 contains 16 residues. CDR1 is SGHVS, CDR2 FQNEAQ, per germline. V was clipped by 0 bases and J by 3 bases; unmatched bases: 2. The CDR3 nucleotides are TGTGCCAGCAGCTTAGCAAGACTAGCGGGGGAAGAGACCCAGTACTTC. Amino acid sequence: CASSLARLAGEETQYF.

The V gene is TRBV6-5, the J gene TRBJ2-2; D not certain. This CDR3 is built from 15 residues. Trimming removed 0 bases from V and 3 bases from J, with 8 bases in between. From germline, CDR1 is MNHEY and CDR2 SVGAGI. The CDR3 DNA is TGTGCCAGCAGTTACTCATGGTCGGACACCGGGGAGCTGTTTTTT. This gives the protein CASSYSWSDTGELFF.

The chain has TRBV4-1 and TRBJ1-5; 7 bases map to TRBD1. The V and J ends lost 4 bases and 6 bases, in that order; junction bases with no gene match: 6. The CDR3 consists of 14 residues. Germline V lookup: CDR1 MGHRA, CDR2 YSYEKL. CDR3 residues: CASSLSAGGQPQHF. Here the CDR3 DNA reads TGCGCCAGCAGCCTCTCGGCAGGGGGTCAGCCCCAGCATTTT.

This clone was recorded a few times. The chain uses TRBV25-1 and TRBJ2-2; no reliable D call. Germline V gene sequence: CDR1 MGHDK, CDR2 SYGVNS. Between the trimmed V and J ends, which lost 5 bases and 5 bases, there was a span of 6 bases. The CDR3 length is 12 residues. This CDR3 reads CASSYLTGELFF. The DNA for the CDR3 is TGTGCCAGCAGTTACCTTACCGGGGAGCTGTTTTTT.

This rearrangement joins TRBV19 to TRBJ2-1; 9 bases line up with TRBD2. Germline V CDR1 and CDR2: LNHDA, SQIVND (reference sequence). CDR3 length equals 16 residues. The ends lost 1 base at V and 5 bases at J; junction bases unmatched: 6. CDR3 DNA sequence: TGTGCCAGTAGTATAGTCGCGGGAGGGGTTCACAATGAGCAGTTCTTC. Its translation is CASSIVAGGVHNEQFF.

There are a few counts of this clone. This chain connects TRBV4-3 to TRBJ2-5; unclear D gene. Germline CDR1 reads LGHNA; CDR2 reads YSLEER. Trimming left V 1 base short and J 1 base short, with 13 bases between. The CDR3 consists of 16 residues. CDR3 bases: TGCGCCAGCAGCCAAGGAAGTAGATTCAGCCAAGAGACCCAGTACTTC. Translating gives CASSQGSRFSQETQYF.